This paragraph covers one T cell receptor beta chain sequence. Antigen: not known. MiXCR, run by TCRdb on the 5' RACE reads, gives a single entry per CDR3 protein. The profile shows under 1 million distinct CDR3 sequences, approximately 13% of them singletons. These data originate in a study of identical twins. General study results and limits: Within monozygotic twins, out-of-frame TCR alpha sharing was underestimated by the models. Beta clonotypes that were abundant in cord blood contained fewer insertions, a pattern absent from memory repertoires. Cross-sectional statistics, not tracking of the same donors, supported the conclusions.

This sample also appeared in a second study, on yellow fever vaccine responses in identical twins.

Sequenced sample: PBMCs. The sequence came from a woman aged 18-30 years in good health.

The CDR3 DNA reads TGTGCCACCAGCAGAGATCGTCTAGCGGCCGCGAACACCGGGGAGCTGTTTTTT. As protein: CATSRDRLAAANTGELFF. The rearrangement uses TRBV15 and TRBJ2-2; 7 nucleotides align to TRBD2. This CDR3 comprises 18 residues. Per the germline V gene, CDR1 is LNHNV and CDR2 is YYDKDF (reference sequence). After removal of 0 bases from V and 0 bases from J, the junction contained 7 bases not matched to a gene.